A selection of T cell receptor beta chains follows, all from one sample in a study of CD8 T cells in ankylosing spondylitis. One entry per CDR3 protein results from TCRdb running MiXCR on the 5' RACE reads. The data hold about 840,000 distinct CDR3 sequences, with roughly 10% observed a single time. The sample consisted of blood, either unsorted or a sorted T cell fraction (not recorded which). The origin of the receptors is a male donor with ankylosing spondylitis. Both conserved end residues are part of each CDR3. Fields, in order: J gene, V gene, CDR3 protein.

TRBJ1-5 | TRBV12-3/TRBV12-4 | CASSSVTWADQPQHF
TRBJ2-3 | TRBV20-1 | CSARSDRDTQYF
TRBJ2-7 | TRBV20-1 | CSARGGIGGHEQYF
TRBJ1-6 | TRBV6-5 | CASSYGKGSPLHF
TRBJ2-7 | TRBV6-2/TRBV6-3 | CASSYAGRVTYEQYF
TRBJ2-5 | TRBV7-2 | CASSYQRTSGGETQYF
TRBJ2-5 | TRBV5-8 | CASSWVVAGEETQYF
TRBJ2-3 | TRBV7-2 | CASSPRTRSDTQYF
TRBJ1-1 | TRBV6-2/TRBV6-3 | CASLYLEHRDAAFSGTEAFF
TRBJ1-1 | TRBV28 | CASTLTAGASTEAFF
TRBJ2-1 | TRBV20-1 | CSARVAQGAVNDEQFF
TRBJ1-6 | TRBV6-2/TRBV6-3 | CASSTENNSPLHF
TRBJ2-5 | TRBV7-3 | CASGNQGHETQYF
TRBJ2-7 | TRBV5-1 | CASSLVTSSYEQYF
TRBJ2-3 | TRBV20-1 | CSAGQASVTDTQYF
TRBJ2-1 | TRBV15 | CATSRPGRSTEQFF
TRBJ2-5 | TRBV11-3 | CASSRAGAGETQYF
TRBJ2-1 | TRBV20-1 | CSAGLKLAGANEQFF
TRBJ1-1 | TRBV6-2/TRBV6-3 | CASSYPAGSAEAFF
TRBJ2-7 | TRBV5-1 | CASSSAGQGNYEQYF
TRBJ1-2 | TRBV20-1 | CSASTFGDSYGYTF
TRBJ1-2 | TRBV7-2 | CASSRGGAPYGYTF
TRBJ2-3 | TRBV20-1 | CSARRGAARTDTQYF
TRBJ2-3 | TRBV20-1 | CSARTAVDTQYF
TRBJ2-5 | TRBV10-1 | CASSESTPGVETQYF
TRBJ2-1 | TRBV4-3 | CASSQDRILPLFF
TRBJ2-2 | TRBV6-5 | CASSYMLAGGTGELFF
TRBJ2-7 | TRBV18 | CASSMIPGYEQYF
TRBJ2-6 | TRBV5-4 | CASSLITRAGANVLTF
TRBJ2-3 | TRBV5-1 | CASSLTGQAVRIF
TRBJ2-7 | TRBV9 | CASSVGTGGLYEQYF
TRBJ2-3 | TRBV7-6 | CASSLENTGLAGNTDTQYF
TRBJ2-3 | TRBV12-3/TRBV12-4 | CASSRPASGSGDTQYF
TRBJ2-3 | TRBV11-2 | CASSYGGRADTQYF
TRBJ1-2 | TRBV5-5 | CASSLGVGAYGYTF
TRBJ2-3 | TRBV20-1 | CSARASQGTDTQYF
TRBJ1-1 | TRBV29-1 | CSAGQLMNTEAFF
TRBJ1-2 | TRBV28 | CASSLVVARGNNYGYTF
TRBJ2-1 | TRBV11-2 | CASSLVVWRGKRNNEQFF
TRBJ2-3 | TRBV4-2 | CASSPGIAGDTDTQYF
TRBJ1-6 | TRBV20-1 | CSADVGVDSPLHF
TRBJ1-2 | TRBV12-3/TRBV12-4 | CASSLAQGFFYGYTF